Included here is one TCR beta chain sequence, with context. Antigen: not known. Sequencing was limited to surgery cases with top T cell transcript signatures in brain tissue. TCRdb's copy holds only in-frame clones and misses some; the assay was immunoSEQ multiplex PCR. The table has about 2,000 clones, 70% to 85% seen once. The entry originates in a study of brain T cells in children with intractable seizures. This CDR3 contains 16 residues. Trimming took off 0 bases at V and 3 bases at J, with 14 bases between the two ends. The germline V gene encodes CDR1 MGHRA and CDR2 YSYEKL. Study observations and caveats: Known viral epitope-specific CDR3s closely matched each case's top public brain CDR3.

The V gene is TRBV4-1, the J gene TRBJ1-1; no definite D call. This sequence originates from a girl aged 2-15 years with tuberous sclerosis and intractable seizures. This specimen consisted of resected brain tissue, obtained at surgery. In DNA form, the CDR3 reads TGCGCCAGCAGCCAAGATCGCATGTCACCACACACTGAAGCTTTCTTT. Its translation: CASSQDRMSPHTEAFF.